These T cell receptor beta chains were read from a single sample in a study of blood T cell repertoires in COVID-19. TCRdb's table, derived via immunoSEQ multiplex PCR, lists solely in-frame clones and lacks some. The sample records 150,000 to 200,000 clones, 70% to 80% being singletons. Sequencing was performed on peripheral blood. These receptors all stem from a woman aged 50 to 65 with active or convalescent COVID-19. CDR3s include the opening cysteine and the closing phenylalanine or tryptophan. A D gene is named only where the DNA matches it firmly. The listing skips clone size in some rows; elsewhere it reads once, few, many or a size class.

TGTGCCAGCAGTCCAAGCCCTCCAGGTAGCGGGAGGGCCCGTAGCACAGATACGCAGTATTTT	CASSPSPPGSGRARSTDTQYF	TRBV28	TRBJ2-3	.	TRBD2
TGTGCCAGCAGTGAAGGACTAGCGGGAGTTTACGAGCAGTACTTC	CASSEGLAGVYEQYF	TRBV6-1	TRBJ2-7	.	TRBD2
TGTGCCAGCAGCCAAGAGATAGGGCGGGGGGGCTACAATGAGCAGTTCTTC	CASSQEIGRGGYNEQFF	TRBV3-1/TRBV3-2	TRBJ2-1	.	TRBD2
TGTGCCAGCAGTTACCCCTCGGGTCGTAATTCACCCCTCCACTTT	CASSYPSGRNSPLHF	TRBV6-2/TRBV6-3	TRBJ1-6	.	.
TGTGCCAGCAGTGAAAGCGGCCCGAGAGGCTACACCTTC	CASSESGPRGYTF	TRBV6-1	TRBJ1-2	.	.
TGTGCCAGTAGTATAGTGGACAGTCGGCAAGAGACCCAGTACTTC	CASSIVDSRQETQYF	TRBV19	TRBJ2-5	.	.
TGTGCCATCAGTGGGGGGCTTGAGTATGGCTACACCTTC	CAISGGLEYGYTF	TRBV10-3	TRBJ1-2	.	.
TGCGCCAGCAGCTTGGAGGGAGGGGAGACCCAGTACTTC	CASSLEGGETQYF	TRBV5-1	TRBJ2-5	once	TRBD2
TGTGCCTGGAGTCTTTTGGGGCGCAATGAGCAGTTCTTC	CAWSLLGRNEQFF	TRBV30	TRBJ2-1	few	.
TGTGCCAGCAGTTTATACGGAGGGAACACTGAAGCTTTCTTT	CASSLYGGNTEAFF	TRBV28	TRBJ1-1	.	.
TGCGCCAGCAGCTTCGGGGGAGGAGAGACCCAGTACTTC	CASSFGGGETQYF	TRBV5-1	TRBJ2-5	.	.
TGTGCCAGCAGCTTAATGGCGGGGGGCGACTATGGCTACACCTTC	CASSLMAGGDYGYTF	TRBV7-2	TRBJ1-2	.	.
TGTGCCAGCAGGACCGGGACAAGGTCTGAGGAGCAGTACTTC	CASRTGTRSEEQYF	TRBV28	TRBJ2-7	few	.
TGTGCCAGCAGCTTAGGCCCATATTCACCCCTCCACTTT	CASSLGPYSPLHF	TRBV13	TRBJ1-6	.	.
TGTGCCAGCAGTGAAATGGGACAGGGAAACTATGGCTACACCTTC	CASSEMGQGNYGYTF	TRBV6-1	TRBJ1-2	.	TRBD1
TGTGCCAGCAGTGCGGGAGCACTGAACACTGAAGCTTTCTTT	CASSAGALNTEAFF	TRBV2	TRBJ1-1	.	.
TGTGCCAGCAGCTTCGGACAGGGGGCCACTGAAGCTTTCTTT	CASSFGQGATEAFF	TRBV11-1	TRBJ1-1	.	TRBD1
TGTGCCAGCAGTTACGGGCTAGCGATCACAGATACGCAGTATTTT	CASSYGLAITDTQYF	TRBV6-6	TRBJ2-3	.	.
TGTGCCAGCAGTTTAAAAGGGACAGGGGCGAACTATGGCTACACCTTC	CASSLKGTGANYGYTF	TRBV27	TRBJ1-2	.	TRBD1
TGCGCCAGCAGCCAAGATTTAACAGGGAGCGGCTACACCTTC	CASSQDLTGSGYTF	TRBV4-3	TRBJ1-2	once	.
TGTGCCAGCAGCTTCCAACAGGGGGCTAATTCACCCCTCCACTTT	CASSFQQGANSPLHF	TRBV7-2	TRBJ1-6	many	TRBD1
TGTGCCAGTAGTAACCCACAGGGTATAACTTTAAGTGAAAAACTGTTTTTT	CASSNPQGITLSEKLFF	TRBV19	TRBJ1-4	few	.
TGTGCCTGGAGTGGGGAGAGGGATCAGCCCCAGCATTTT	CAWSGERDQPQHF	TRBV30	TRBJ1-5	.	.
TGCAGTGCGCTACCCTACAATGAGCAGTTCTTC	CSALPYNEQFF	TRBV20-1	TRBJ2-1	few	.